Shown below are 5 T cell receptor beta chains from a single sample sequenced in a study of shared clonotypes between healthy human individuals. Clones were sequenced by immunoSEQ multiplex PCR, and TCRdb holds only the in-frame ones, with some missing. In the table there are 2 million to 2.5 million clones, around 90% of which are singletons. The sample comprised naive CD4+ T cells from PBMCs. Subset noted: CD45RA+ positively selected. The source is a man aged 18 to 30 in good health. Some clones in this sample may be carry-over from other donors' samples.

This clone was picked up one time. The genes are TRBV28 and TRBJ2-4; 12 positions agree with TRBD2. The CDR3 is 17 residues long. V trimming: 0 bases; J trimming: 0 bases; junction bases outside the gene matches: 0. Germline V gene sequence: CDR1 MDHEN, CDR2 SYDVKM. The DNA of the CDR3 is TGTGCCAGCAGTTTATGGGGACTAGCGGGAGCCAAAAACATTCAGTACTTC. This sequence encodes CASSLWGLAGAKNIQYF. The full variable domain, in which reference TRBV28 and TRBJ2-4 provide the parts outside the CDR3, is DVKVTQSSRYLVKRTGEKVFLECVQDMDHENMFWYRQDPGLGLRLIYFSYDVKMKEKGDIPEGYSVSREKKERFSLILESASTNQTSMYLCASSLWGLAGAKNIQYFGAGTRLSVL.

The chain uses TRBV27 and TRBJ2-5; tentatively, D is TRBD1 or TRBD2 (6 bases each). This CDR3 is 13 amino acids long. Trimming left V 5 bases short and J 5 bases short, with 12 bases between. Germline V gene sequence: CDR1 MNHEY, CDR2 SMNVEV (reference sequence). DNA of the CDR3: TGTGCCAGCAGTAGGCTAGGGGGGGAGACCCAGTACTTC. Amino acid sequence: CASSRLGGETQYF.

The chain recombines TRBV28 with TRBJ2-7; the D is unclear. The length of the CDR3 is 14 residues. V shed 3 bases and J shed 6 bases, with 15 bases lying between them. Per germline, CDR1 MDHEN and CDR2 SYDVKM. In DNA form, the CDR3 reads TGTGCCAGCAGTTTTTCGGGCACAGCCTTCGAGCAGTACTTC. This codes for CASSFSGTAFEQYF.

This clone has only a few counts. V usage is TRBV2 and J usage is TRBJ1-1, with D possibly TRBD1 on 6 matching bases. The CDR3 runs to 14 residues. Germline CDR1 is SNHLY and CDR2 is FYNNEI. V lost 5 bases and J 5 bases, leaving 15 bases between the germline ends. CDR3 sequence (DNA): TGTGCCAGCAGTATAATACAGGGTAAAACTGAAGCTTTCTTT. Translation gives CASSIIQGKTEAFF.

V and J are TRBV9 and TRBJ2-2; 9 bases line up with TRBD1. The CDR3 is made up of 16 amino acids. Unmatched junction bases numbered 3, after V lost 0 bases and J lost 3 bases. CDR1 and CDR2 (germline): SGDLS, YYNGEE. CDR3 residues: CASSVAGQGYTGELFF. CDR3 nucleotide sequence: TGTGCCAGCAGCGTAGCCGGACAGGGGTACACCGGGGAGCTGTTTTTT.